The 10 T cell receptor beta chains in this list originate from one sample, sequenced in a study of CD8 T cells in ankylosing spondylitis. TCRdb redid the calling of the 5' RACE reads with MiXCR, one entry per CDR3 protein. Altogether around 130,000 distinct CDR3 sequences are present, about 6.5% being singletons, with the ten largest covering more than 9%. The sample taken for sequencing was blood, either unsorted or a sorted T cell fraction (not recorded which). These receptors all come from a male donor with ankylosing spondylitis or in good health (not recorded which).

This clonotype was detected many times. The rearrangement joins TRBV5-8 to TRBJ1-2; possible D gene TRBD1, 6 bases. The CDR3 loop spans 16 amino acids. In germline, CDR1 is SGHTS, CDR2 YDEGEE. Trimming removed 0 bases from V and 4 bases from J, with 16 bases in between. DNA of the CDR3: TGTGCCAGCAGCTTGGATCCAGGGGCGATCGCCTATGGCTACACCTTC. As protein: CASSLDPGAIAYGYTF.

This clonotype was counted many times. DNA of the CDR3: TGCGCCAGCAGCTTGGCACGGGGCGGCACTGAAGCTTTCTTT. It yields the protein CASSLARGGTEAFF. This chain uses TRBV5-1 with TRBJ1-1; TRBD1 might be the D (5 bases). The ends were cut back, 0 bases at V and 4 bases at J, with 10 bases in the middle. Germline V gene data show CDR1 as SGHRS and CDR2 as YFSETQ. The CDR3 covers 14 residues.

In its sample, this clonotype was seen many times. V and J are TRBV28 and TRBJ2-5; D not certain. The V and J ends lost 5 bases and 5 bases respectively, with 15 bases between them. This CDR3 spans 14 amino acids. Germline CDR1 is MDHEN and CDR2 is SYDVKM. In DNA form, the CDR3 reads TGTGCCAGCAGTCCATACAGTGACGGGGAGACCCAGTACTTC. Protein product: CASSPYSDGETQYF.

This clonotype was counted ten times or more. The chain couples TRBV5-1 to TRBJ2-3, with 14 bases aligning to TRBD2. The germline CDR1 and CDR2 sequences are SGHRS and YFSETQ. With 2 bases clipped from V and 2 bases from J, the junction kept 10 bases outside the gene matches. This CDR3 has 19 amino acids. For the CDR3, the DNA is TGCGCCAGCAGCTTTGAATATGGGACTAGCGGGAGTGCCACAGATACGCAGTATTTT. This encodes CASSFEYGTSGSATDTQYF.

In its sample, this clonotype was seen many times. The rearrangement links TRBV4-2 to TRBJ2-7; 12 nucleotides agree with TRBD2. The germline gives CDR1 LGHNA, CDR2 YNFKEQ. V lost 4 bases, J lost 1 base, and 5 bases stayed unmatched. The CDR3 covers 16 residues. DNA for the CDR3: TGTGCCAGCAGCCCTCGGACTAGCGGGGAATCCTACGAGCAGTACTTC. It is translated as CASSPRTSGESYEQYF.

By share of the sample, this clonotype is medium-sized. The chain employs TRBV10-1 and TRBJ2-1; 10 bases line up with TRBD2. CDR1 and CDR2 from the germline V gene are WNHNN and SYGVQD (reference sequence). V was clipped by 4 bases and J by 5 bases; unmatched bases: 2. The CDR3 runs 14 residues. The DNA for the CDR3 is TGCGCCAGCAGTGTAACTAGCGGGAACAATGAGCAGTTCTTC. Its translation: CASSVTSGNNEQFF.

This clonotype was detected ten times or more. The chain couples TRBV5-1 to TRBJ2-3; TRBD1 is a possible D gene (6 bases). The CDR3 has 17 residues. Trimming stripped 6 bases from V and 5 bases from J, with 25 bases between. CDR1 is SGHRS and CDR2 is YFSETQ in the germline V gene. The CDR3 protein is CASMGQTLPGPIDTQYF. CDR3 sequence (DNA): TGCGCCAGCATGGGACAAACCCTCCCCGGGCCTATAGATACGCAGTATTTT.

This clonotype came up many times. This chain uses TRBV12-3 or TRBV12-4 with TRBJ1-1; a possible D gene is TRBD1 (5 bases). The length of the CDR3 is 13 residues. V shed 6 bases and J shed 11 bases, with 19 bases lying between them. In nucleotides, the CDR3 is TGTGCCAGCAGCCCAACCCTTCAGGGAAGGGCTTTCTTT. It encodes CASSPTLQGRAFF.

This clonotype was seen ten or more times. The chain links TRBV12-3 or TRBV12-4 to TRBJ2-6; no clear D gene. The CDR3 sequence is 13 residues long. The V end was cut by 3 bases, the J end by 4 bases, with 4 bases between. Written as DNA, the CDR3 is TGTGCCAGCAGTTTGGTCGGGGCCAACGTCCTGACTTTC. This gives the protein CASSLVGANVLTF.

The sample holds many counts of this clonotype. This chain uses TRBV5-6 with TRBJ2-5, with no clear D. Germline V gene sequence: CDR1 SGHDT, CDR2 YYEEEE. This CDR3 spans 15 amino acids. The V gene lost 3 bases and the J gene lost 1 base, with 13 bases spanning the gap. CDR3 in amino acids: CASSSSPAIQETQYF. CDR3 nucleotides: TGTGCCAGCAGCTCTTCGCCGGCAATCCAAGAGACCCAGTACTTC.